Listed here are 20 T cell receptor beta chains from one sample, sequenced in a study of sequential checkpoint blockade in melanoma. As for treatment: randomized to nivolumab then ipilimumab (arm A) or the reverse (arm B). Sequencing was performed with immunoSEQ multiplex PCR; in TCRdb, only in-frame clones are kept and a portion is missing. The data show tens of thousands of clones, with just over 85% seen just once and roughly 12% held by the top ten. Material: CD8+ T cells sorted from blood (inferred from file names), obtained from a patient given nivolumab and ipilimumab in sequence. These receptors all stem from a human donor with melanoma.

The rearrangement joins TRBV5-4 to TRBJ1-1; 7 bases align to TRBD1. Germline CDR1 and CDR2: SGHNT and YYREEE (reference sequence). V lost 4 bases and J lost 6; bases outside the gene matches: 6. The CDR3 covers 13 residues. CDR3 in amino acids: CASSPGGWAEAFF. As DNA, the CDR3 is TGTGCCAGCAGCCCAGGGGGGTGGGCTGAAGCTTTCTTT.

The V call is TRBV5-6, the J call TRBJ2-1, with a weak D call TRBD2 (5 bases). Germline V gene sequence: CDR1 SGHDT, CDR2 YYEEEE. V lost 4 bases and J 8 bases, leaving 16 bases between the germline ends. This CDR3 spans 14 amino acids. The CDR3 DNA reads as TGTGCCAGCAGCGAAATTACGGGGTTCGATGAGCAGTTCTTC. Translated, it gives CASSEITGFDEQFF. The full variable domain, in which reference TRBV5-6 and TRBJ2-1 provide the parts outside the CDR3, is DAGVTQSPTHLIKTRGQQVTLRCSPKSGHDTVSWYQQALGQGPQFIFQYYEEEERQRGNFPDRFSGHQFPNYSSELNVNALLLGDSALYLCASSEITGFDEQFFGPGTRLTVL.

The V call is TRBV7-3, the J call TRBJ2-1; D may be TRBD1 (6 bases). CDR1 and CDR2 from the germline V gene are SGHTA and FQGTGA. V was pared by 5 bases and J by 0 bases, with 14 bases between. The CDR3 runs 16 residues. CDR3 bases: TGTGCCAGCAGCCCACAAAGGGGGAGCTCCTACAATGAGCAGTTCTTC. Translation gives CASSPQRGSSYNEQFF.

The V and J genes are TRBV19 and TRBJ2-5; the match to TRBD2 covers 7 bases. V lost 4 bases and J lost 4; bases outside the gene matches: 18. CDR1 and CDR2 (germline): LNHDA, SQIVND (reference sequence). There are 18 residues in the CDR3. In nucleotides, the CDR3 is TGTGCCAGTAGTACCCCCCGTGGGGCGGGAGAAAAGGCAGAGACCCAGTACTTC. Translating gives CASSTPRGAGEKAETQYF. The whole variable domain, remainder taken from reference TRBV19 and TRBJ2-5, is DGGITQSPKYLFRKEGQNVTLSCEQNLNHDAMYWYRQDPGQGLRLIYYSQIVNDFQKGDIAEGYSVSREKKESFPLTVTSAQKNPTAFYLCASSTPRGAGEKAETQYFGPGTRLLVL.

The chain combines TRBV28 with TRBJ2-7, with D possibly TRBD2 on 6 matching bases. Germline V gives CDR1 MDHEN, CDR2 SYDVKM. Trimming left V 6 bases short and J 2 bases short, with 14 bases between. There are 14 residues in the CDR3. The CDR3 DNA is TGTGCCAGCAGGTCGGGGACTTTACCCTACGAGCAGTACGTC. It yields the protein CASRSGTLPYEQYV.

The CDR3: CASSDRLASVAGELFF. The DNA for the CDR3 is TGTGCCAGCAGCGACCGACTAGCTTCCGTGGCCGGGGAGCTGTTTTTT. V gene TRBV4-2 combines with J gene TRBJ2-2, with 7 nucleotides matching TRBD2. V shed 5 bases, J shed 6 bases, and the junction held 12 bases outside the gene matches. The CDR3 is 16 residues long. The germline CDR1 and CDR2 sequences are LGHNA and YNFKEQ.

The CDR3 protein is CASSSGVFRGAQPQHF. Here the CDR3 DNA reads TGTGCCAGCAGTTCCGGCGTTTTTCGCGGCGCTCAGCCCCAGCATTTT. This chain links TRBV27 with TRBJ1-5, with unresolved D. Germline V lookup: CDR1 MNHEY, CDR2 SMNVEV (reference sequence). The CDR3 length is 16 residues. Deletions cut 4 bases from V and 6 bases from J, with 19 bases between.

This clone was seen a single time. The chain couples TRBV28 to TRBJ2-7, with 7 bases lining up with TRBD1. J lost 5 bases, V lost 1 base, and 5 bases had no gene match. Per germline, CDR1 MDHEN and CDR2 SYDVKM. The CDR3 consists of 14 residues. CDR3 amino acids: CASSLSRGRNEQYF. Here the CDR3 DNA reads TGTGCCAGCAGTTTATCAAGGGGGCGGAACGAGCAGTACTTC.

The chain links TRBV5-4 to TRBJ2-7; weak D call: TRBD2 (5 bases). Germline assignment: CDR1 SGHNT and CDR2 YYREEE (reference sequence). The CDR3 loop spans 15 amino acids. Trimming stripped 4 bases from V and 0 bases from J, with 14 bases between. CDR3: CASSPAGPSSYEQYV. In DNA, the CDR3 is TGTGCCAGCAGCCCCGCGGGCCCCAGCTCCTACGAGCAGTACGTC.

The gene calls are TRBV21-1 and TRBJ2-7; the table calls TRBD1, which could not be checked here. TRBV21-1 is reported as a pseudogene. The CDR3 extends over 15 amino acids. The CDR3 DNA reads TGTGCCAGCAGCACGTGGGACAGCCTCACCTACGAGCAGTACGTC. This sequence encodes CASSTWDSLTYEQYV.

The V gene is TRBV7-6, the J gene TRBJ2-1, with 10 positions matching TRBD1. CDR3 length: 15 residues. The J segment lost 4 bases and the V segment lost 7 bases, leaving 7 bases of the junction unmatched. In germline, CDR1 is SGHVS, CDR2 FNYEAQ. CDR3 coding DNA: TGTGCCAGCACATCAGCGGGACAGGGGTACAATGAGCAGTTCTTC. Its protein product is CASTSAGQGYNEQFF.

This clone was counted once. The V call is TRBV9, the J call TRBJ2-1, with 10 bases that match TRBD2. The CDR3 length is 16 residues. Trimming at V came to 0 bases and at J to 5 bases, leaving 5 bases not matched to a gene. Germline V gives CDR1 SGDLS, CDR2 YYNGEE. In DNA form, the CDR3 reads TGTGCCAGCAGCGTAGCAAGGACTAGCGGAGACAATGAGCAGTTCTTC. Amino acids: CASSVARTSGDNEQFF.

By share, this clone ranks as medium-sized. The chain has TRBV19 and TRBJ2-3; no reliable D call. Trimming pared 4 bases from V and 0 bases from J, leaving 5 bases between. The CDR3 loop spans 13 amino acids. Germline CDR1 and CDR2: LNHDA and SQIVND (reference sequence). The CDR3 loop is CASSTQSTDTQYF. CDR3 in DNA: TGTGCCAGTAGTACCCAGAGCACAGATACGCAGTATTTT.

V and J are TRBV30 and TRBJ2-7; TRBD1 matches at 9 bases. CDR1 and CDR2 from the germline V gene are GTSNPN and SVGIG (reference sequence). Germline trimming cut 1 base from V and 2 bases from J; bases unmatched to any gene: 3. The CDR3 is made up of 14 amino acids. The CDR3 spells CAWSAGQGPYEQYV. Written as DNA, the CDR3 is TGTGCCTGGAGTGCGGGACAGGGACCCTACGAGCAGTACGTC.

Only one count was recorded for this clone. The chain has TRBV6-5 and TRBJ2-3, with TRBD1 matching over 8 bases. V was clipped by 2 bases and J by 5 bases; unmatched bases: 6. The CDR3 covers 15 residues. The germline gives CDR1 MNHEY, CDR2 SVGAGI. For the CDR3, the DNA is TGTGCCAGCAGTTACGTGCAGGGGGCGGGAGATACGCAGTATTTT. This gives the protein CASSYVQGAGDTQYF.

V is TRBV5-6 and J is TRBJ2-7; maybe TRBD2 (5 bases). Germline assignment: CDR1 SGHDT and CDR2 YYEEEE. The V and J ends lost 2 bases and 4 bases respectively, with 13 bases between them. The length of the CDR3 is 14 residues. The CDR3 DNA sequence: TGTGCCAGCAGCTTATCTAGCTTTAGGTACGAGCAGTACGTC. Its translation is CASSLSSFRYEQYV.

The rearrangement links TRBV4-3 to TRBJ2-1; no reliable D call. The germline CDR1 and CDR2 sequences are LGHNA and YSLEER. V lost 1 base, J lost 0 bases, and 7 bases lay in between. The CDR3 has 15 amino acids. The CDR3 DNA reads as TGCGCCAGCAGCCAAGGTTCCAGCTCCTACAATGAGCAGTTCTTC. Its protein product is CASSQGSSSYNEQFF.

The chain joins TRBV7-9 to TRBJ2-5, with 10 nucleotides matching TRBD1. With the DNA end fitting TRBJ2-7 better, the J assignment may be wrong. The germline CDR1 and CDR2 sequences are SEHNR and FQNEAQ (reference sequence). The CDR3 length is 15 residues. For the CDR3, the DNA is TGTGCCAGCAGCCCTCCAACCGACAGGGGGCACGAGCAGTACTTC. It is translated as CASSPPTDRGHEQYF.

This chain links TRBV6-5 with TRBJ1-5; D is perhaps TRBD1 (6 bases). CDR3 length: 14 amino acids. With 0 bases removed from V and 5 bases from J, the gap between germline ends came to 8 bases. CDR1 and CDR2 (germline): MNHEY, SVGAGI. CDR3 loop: CASSYSDSYQPQHF. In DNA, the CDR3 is TGTGCCAGCAGTTACTCGGACAGTTATCAGCCCCAGCATTTT.

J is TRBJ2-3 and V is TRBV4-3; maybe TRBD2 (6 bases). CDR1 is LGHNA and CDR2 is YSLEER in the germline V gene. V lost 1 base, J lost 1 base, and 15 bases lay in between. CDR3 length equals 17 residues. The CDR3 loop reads CASSQGWAAGRTDTQYF. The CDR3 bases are TGCGCCAGCAGCCAAGGCTGGGCAGCGGGCCGCACAGATACGCAGTATTTT.